These 10 T cell receptor beta chains were sequenced from one sample in a study of T-cell reconstitution after alpha-beta-depleted transplantation in children. Unique molecular identifiers were built into the TCRbeta library. One entry per CDR3 protein, called by TCRdb with MiXCR from the PCR reads. The sample has some 490,000 distinct CDR3 sequences; around an eighth are singletons. The sequences come from PBMCs from the stem cell graft donor, collected from the stem cell graft. The source of these receptors is a human donor who donated a stem cell graft to a child with combined immunodeficiency.

The chain combines TRBV5-1 with TRBJ1-2, with 8 bases aligning to TRBD1. Losses at the gene ends were 3 bases for V and 8 bases for J; bases not matched to a gene: 9. The CDR3 contains 14 residues. CDR1 SGHRS and CDR2 YFSETQ come from the germline V gene. CDR3 protein: CASSWTGTGGGYTF. Written as DNA, the CDR3 is TGCGCCAGCAGCTGGACCGGGACAGGTGGGGGCTACACCTTC.

This clonotype has a count of ten or more. The V gene is TRBV12-3 or TRBV12-4, the J gene TRBJ2-7, with D possibly being TRBD2 (5 bases). The CDR3 runs 11 residues. V gave up 5 bases and J gave up 5 bases, with 7 bases separating them. CDR3 sequence reads: CASSHGNEQYF. In DNA form, the CDR3 reads TGTGCCAGCAGTCACGGGAACGAGCAGTACTTC.

This sequence joins TRBV13 and TRBJ1-2, with D perhaps TRBD1 (6 bases). Germline V gives CDR1 PRHDT, CDR2 FYEKMQ (reference sequence). The length of the CDR3 is 15 residues. The ends were cut back, 2 bases at V and 6 bases at J, with 16 bases in the middle. CDR3 in amino acids: CASSLPNGGRDGYTF. As DNA, the CDR3 is TGTGCCAGCAGCTTACCGAATGGGGGGCGGGATGGCTACACCTTC.

This clonotype came up many times. The chain links TRBV5-1 to TRBJ1-4; TRBD1 aligns across 8 bases. The junction had 11 bases not matched to a gene; V was cut back by 4 bases and J by 3 bases. The CDR3 is 17 residues long. Germline CDR1 reads SGHRS; CDR2 reads YFSETQ. CDR3 DNA: TGCGCCAGCAGCACCGGACAGGGTCCTGGAGCTAATGAAAAACTGTTTTTT. This translates into CASSTGQGPGANEKLFF. The whole variable domain, remainder taken from reference TRBV5-1 and TRBJ1-4, is KAGVTQTPRYLIKTRGQQVTLSCSPISGHRSVSWYQQTPGQGLQFLFEYFSETQRNKGNFPGRFSGRQFSNSRSEMNVSTLELGDSALYLCASSTGQGPGANEKLFFGSGTQLSVL.

The chain links TRBV7-2 to TRBJ2-1; no reliable D call. Trimming took off 6 bases at V and 3 bases at J, with 12 bases between the two ends. The CDR3 is 14 residues long. Germline loops: CDR1 SGHTA, CDR2 FQGNSA. The CDR3 protein is CASRSRTLYNEQFF. CDR3 nucleotide sequence: TGTGCCAGCAGATCGAGGACGCTCTACAATGAGCAGTTCTTC.

This clonotype was counted ten times or more. The chain employs TRBV5-6 and TRBJ2-5, with 10 bases fitting TRBD2. V lost 4 bases and J lost 2; bases outside the gene matches: 2. CDR3 length: 14 amino acids. The V gene's germline CDR1 is SGHDT and CDR2 YYEEEE. CDR3 region: CASSRTSGQETQYF. For the CDR3, the DNA is TGTGCCAGCAGCAGGACTAGCGGACAAGAGACCCAGTACTTC.

The genes are TRBV20-1 and TRBJ2-2; 7 bases map to TRBD2. Losses at the gene ends were 1 base for V and 0 bases for J; bases not matched to a gene: 20. CDR3 size: 21 residues. Germline V gene lookup returns CDR1 DFQATT and CDR2 SNEGSKA (reference sequence). The DNA for the CDR3 is TGCAGTGCTAGAGGTCTTCAGCCTCCGGGACTACCGATCCCGAACACCGGGGAGCTGTTTTTT. This translates into CSARGLQPPGLPIPNTGELFF.

This clonotype has just a few counts. The chain links TRBV30 to TRBJ2-3; D gene ambiguous. This CDR3 contains 14 residues. The V gene's germline CDR1 is GTSNPN and CDR2 SVGIG (reference sequence). Trimming removed 2 bases from V and 4 bases from J, with 13 bases in between. In DNA form, the CDR3 reads TGTGCCTGGAGTCTAGTGGCCCCCCCAGATACGCAGTATTTT. Protein product: CAWSLVAPPDTQYF.

The sample holds many counts of this clonotype. The V gene is TRBV7-2, the J gene TRBJ2-2; TRBD1 agrees at 9 bases. V lost 0 bases to trimming and J lost 4 bases; unmatched junction nucleotides: 0. CDR1 and CDR2 (germline): SGHTA, FQGNSA. There are 15 residues in the CDR3. The CDR3 reads CASSLATGGTGELFF. Written as DNA, the CDR3 is TGTGCCAGCAGCTTAGCGACAGGGGGCACCGGGGAGCTGTTTTTT. The whole variable domain, remainder taken from reference TRBV7-2 and TRBJ2-2, is GAGVSQSPSNKVTEKGKDVELRCDPISGHTALYWYRQSLGQGLEFLIYFQGNSAPDKSGLPSDRFSAERTGGSVSTLTIQRTQQEDSAVYLCASSLATGGTGELFFGEGSRLTVL.

This clonotype appeared many times. This sequence joins TRBV29-1 and TRBJ2-7; D unclear. The CDR3 consists of 10 residues. CDR1 and CDR2 (germline): SQVTM, ANQGSEA. The V end was cut by 0 bases, the J end by 10 bases, with 7 bases between. CDR3 amino acids: CSVEDVLQYF. Here the CDR3 DNA reads TGCAGCGTTGAAGACGTCCTCCAGTACTTC.